These 21 T cell receptor beta chains originate from one sample sequenced in a study of shared clonotypes between healthy human individuals. Sequencing used immunoSEQ multiplex PCR; TCRdb keeps in-frame clones, though not all of them. The sample contains about 470,000 clones, roughly three quarters of which appear only once. Material: PBMCs. The receptors shown here come from a woman aged 40 to 50 in good health. Some clones in this sample may be carry-over from other donors' samples.

The chain couples TRBV5-4 to TRBJ1-1; TRBD1 agrees at 7 bases. The germline V gene has CDR1 SGHNT and CDR2 YYREEE (reference sequence). This CDR3 is built from 15 residues. After removal of 4 bases from V and 4 bases from J, the junction contained 10 bases not matched to a gene. CDR3 sequence (DNA): TGTGCCAGCAGCCTAAATAACAGGGGCGCCACTGAAGCTTTCTTT. It yields the protein CASSLNNRGATEAFF.

As DNA, the CDR3 is TGTGCCAGCAGCTTGGCCGGGGGGAGGAACTATGGCTACACCTTC. It encodes CASSLAGGRNYGYTF. The chain recombines TRBV5-4 with TRBJ1-2, with D perhaps matching TRBD1 (5 bases). Germline V gene sequence: CDR1 SGHNT, CDR2 YYREEE (reference sequence). The ends were cut back, 0 bases at V and 2 bases at J, with 11 bases in the middle. This CDR3 has 15 amino acids.

The chain recombines TRBV7-2 with TRBJ2-7; 8 nucleotides line up with TRBD1. With V trimmed by 1 base and J by 0 bases, 2 bases remained unmatched. The CDR3 totals 15 residues. Germline CDR1 is SGHTA and CDR2 is FQGNSA. The CDR3 DNA follows: TGTGCCAGCAGCTTAGGGACAGGGAGCTCCTACGAGCAGTACTTC. Its protein is CASSLGTGSSYEQYF.

This chain uses TRBV7-8 with TRBJ2-5; 8 bases line up with TRBD2. In germline, CDR1 is SGHVS, CDR2 FQNEAQ. The CDR3 has 17 amino acids. After removal of 4 bases from V and 4 bases from J, the junction contained 14 bases not matched to a gene. CDR3 sequence reads: CASSWASGGRSAETQYF. The CDR3 region has the DNA TGTGCCAGCAGCTGGGCCTCTGGCGGGAGGTCGGCAGAGACCCAGTACTTC.

CDR3 region: CASSLGRVVRYGYTF. For the CDR3, the DNA is TGTGCCAGCAGCTTAGGGCGGGTCGTTCGCTATGGCTACACCTTC. The V gene is TRBV11-2, the J gene TRBJ1-2; the D is unclear. The CDR3 loop spans 15 amino acids. In germline, CDR1 is SGHAT, CDR2 FQNNGV. Trimming took 1 base from V and 4 from J, leaving 13 bases between them.

The chain has TRBV5-1 and TRBJ2-1; TRBD2 aligns across 7 bases. Germline CDR1 is SGHRS and CDR2 is YFSETQ. The V segment lost 0 bases and the J segment 4 bases; nucleotides outside the gene matches: 4. The CDR3 loop spans 15 amino acids. Here the CDR3 DNA reads TGCGCCAGCAGCTTGGTCGAGGGAGGGTACAATGAGCAGTTCTTC. Translated, it gives CASSLVEGGYNEQFF.

J is TRBJ2-5 and V is TRBV9, with D unresolved. The J call may be incorrect, as the DNA end agrees better with TRBJ2-7. The CDR3 has 14 amino acids. In germline, CDR1 is SGDLS, CDR2 YYNGEE. The CDR3 here is CASSVSTASYEQYF. The CDR3 bases are TGTGCCAGCAGCGTATCAACTGCCTCCTACGAGCAGTACTTC.

Notes on this clone: This likely stems from a read error, as it lies one base from a far larger clone. V is TRBV4-2 and J is TRBJ2-7; D might be TRBD1 (5 bases). The CDR3 is 13 amino acids. V lost 0 bases and J lost 6, with 9 bases in between. Looked up from germline, CDR1 is LGHNA and CDR2 is YNFKEQ. The CDR3: CASSQDWGVEQYF. CDR3 coding DNA: TGTGCCAGCAGCCAAGATTGGGGCGTCGAGCAGTACTTC.

This clone was found a few times. The chain uses TRBV5-1 and TRBJ2-5; no definite D call. The DNA end lines up better with TRBJ2-7; the J call may be wrong. This CDR3 comprises 13 residues. CDR1 is SGHRS, CDR2 YFSETQ, per germline. The CDR3 sequence: CASSFSSTYEQYF. CDR3 DNA sequence: TGCGCCAGCAGCTTTAGCTCGACCTACGAGCAGTACTTC.

The chain recombines TRBV30 with TRBJ2-5; the D is unclear. The CDR3 covers 12 residues. Germline CDR1 is GTSNPN and CDR2 is SVGIG (reference sequence). Between the trimmed V and J ends, which lost 0 bases and 3 bases, there was a span of 5 bases. The CDR3 DNA is TGTGCCTGGAGTGTACGGGAAGAGACCCAGTACTTC. Residues: CAWSVREETQYF.

The chain joins TRBV2 to TRBJ2-1; D is unclear. CDR1 and CDR2 (germline): SNHLY, FYNNEI. CDR3 length: 12 residues. Deletions cut 8 bases from V and 4 bases from J, with 9 bases between. DNA for the CDR3: TGTGCCAGCGGATCCGGGTACAATGAGCAGTTCTTC. This encodes CASGSGYNEQFF.

The chain has TRBV27 and TRBJ1-5, with unresolved D. The germline V gene encodes CDR1 MNHEY and CDR2 SMNVEV (reference sequence). This CDR3 is built from 14 residues. V dropped 2 bases and J dropped 0 bases, with 5 bases sitting between them. In DNA form, the CDR3 reads TGTGCCAGCAGTTTAAAGTATAGCAATCAGCCCCAGCATTTT. Translating gives CASSLKYSNQPQHF.

The table lists this clone with a few counts. This chain uses TRBV29-1 with TRBJ1-1; D possibly corresponds to TRBD1 (5 bases). There are 13 residues in the CDR3. V was trimmed by 5 bases and J by 0 bases, leaving 10 bases between them. Germline V gene sequence: CDR1 SQVTM, CDR2 ANQGSEA. CDR3 in amino acids: CSVSDRLNTEAFF. The CDR3 nucleotides read TGCAGCGTTTCTGACAGACTGAACACTGAAGCTTTCTTT.

The chain is built from TRBV5-1 and TRBJ1-1; D is unresolved. Trimming removed 0 bases at V and 0 bases at J, with 6 bases between. This CDR3 is built from 14 residues. The germline V gene has CDR1 SGHRS and CDR2 YFSETQ. The DNA for the CDR3 is TGCGCCAGCAGCTTGGGGGCGATGAACACTGAAGCTTTCTTT. This codes for CASSLGAMNTEAFF.

V is TRBV19 and J is TRBJ2-7; 7 nucleotides agree with TRBD2. J was trimmed by 4 bases and V by 4 bases; bases with no gene match: 13. This CDR3 spans 16 amino acids. CDR1 and CDR2 from the germline V gene are LNHDA and SQIVND (reference sequence). This CDR3 is CASSTHGGAGHYEQYF. CDR3 sequence (DNA): TGTGCCAGTAGTACCCACGGGGGAGCGGGGCATTACGAGCAGTACTTC.

The chain employs TRBV11-2 and TRBJ2-1; D may be TRBD1 (6 bases). This CDR3 region has 13 residues. Germline V CDR1 and CDR2: SGHAT, FQNNGV. V dropped 1 base and J dropped 8 bases, with 9 bases sitting between them. The CDR3 DNA follows: TGTGCCAGCAGCTTAGCAGGGGCGGATGAGCAGTTCTTC. Amino acids: CASSLAGADEQFF.

The chain couples TRBV19 to TRBJ1-2; D may be TRBD1 (5 bases). Per germline, CDR1 LNHDA and CDR2 SQIVND (reference sequence). The CDR3 sequence is 15 residues long. With 5 bases removed from V and 5 bases from J, the gap between germline ends came to 18 bases. In DNA form, the CDR3 reads TGTGCCAGTAGTGTCGACCGAGACCCAGGGTATGGCTACACCTTC. The encoded protein is CASSVDRDPGYGYTF.

This chain uses TRBV7-8 with TRBJ1-5; D uncertain. The germline V gene encodes CDR1 SGHVS and CDR2 FQNEAQ. The V gene lost 1 base and the J gene lost 0 bases, with 7 bases spanning the gap. CDR3 length: 15 amino acids. CDR3: CASSLVLNSNQPQHF. The CDR3 DNA reads TGTGCCAGCAGCTTAGTTTTGAATAGCAATCAGCCCCAGCATTTT.

The chain recombines TRBV18 with TRBJ2-1; no clear D gene. CDR3 length: 14 amino acids. From germline, CDR1 is KGHSH and CDR2 LQKENI. Trimming stripped 3 bases from V and 8 bases from J, with 14 bases between. CDR3 coding DNA: TGTGCCAGCTCACCGGCCCCAACCACCCATGAGCAGTTCTTC. Its translation: CASSPAPTTHEQFF.

The gene calls are TRBV5-1 and TRBJ2-2; 7 bases are a match to TRBD2. Trimming at V came to 5 bases and at J to 5 bases, leaving 6 bases not matched to a gene. The CDR3 extends over 14 amino acids. In germline, CDR1 is SGHRS, CDR2 YFSETQ. DNA for the CDR3: TGCGCCAGCAGTGGCGGGAGTAGTACCGGGGAGCTGTTTTTT. Translation: CASSGGSSTGELFF.

This clone was detected once. A single base separates this from a much larger clone, so it may be a read error. This chain joins TRBV4-2 and TRBJ1-1; D uncertain. This CDR3 comprises 15 residues. V was pared by 4 bases and J by 1 base, with 13 bases between. From germline, CDR1 is LGHNA and CDR2 YNFKEQ. The CDR3 DNA is TGTGCCAGCAGCCCCCCGGGGAGGGCGAACACTGAAGCTTTCTTT. This codes for CASSPPGRANTEAFF.